The 20 T cell receptor beta chains reported below all come from one sample, sequenced in a study of Ad26.COV2.S vaccination and SARS-CoV-2 variants. Method: immunoSEQ multiplex PCR; TCRdb's copy keeps in-frame clones and lacks some. The data contain about 350,000 clones, roughly nine tenths of them singletons. The specimen was peripheral blood, collected after recovery from COVID-19. These TCRs come from a human donor who had recovered from COVID-19.

The chain recombines TRBV5-1 with TRBJ1-1; 7 nucleotides agree with TRBD1. This CDR3 region has 15 residues. V lost 3 bases, J lost 0 bases, and 5 bases stayed unmatched. Germline V gives CDR1 SGHRS, CDR2 YFSETQ. As DNA, the CDR3 is TGCGCCAGCAGCTATACAGGGGTCTTGAACACTGAAGCTTTCTTT. It encodes CASSYTGVLNTEAFF. Supplemented by reference TRBV5-1 and TRBJ1-1, the full variable domain reads KAGVTQTPRYLIKTRGQQVTLSCSPISGHRSVSWYQQTPGQGLQFLFEYFSETQRNKGNFPGRFSGRQFSNSRSEMNVSTLELGDSALYLCASSYTGVLNTEAFFGQGTRLTVV.

The chain has TRBV29-1 and TRBJ1-1, with D maybe TRBD1 (6 bases). The germline V and J ends were trimmed by 7 bases and 7 bases, with 13 bases remaining between them. Germline V gene data show CDR1 as SQVTM and CDR2 as ANQGSEA. The CDR3 extends over 11 amino acids. The CDR3 spells CSGTDRNEAFF. The CDR3 coding sequence is TGCAGCGGGACTGACAGGAATGAAGCTTTCTTT.

This chain connects TRBV4-1 to TRBJ1-5; the D gene is possibly TRBD1 (6 bases). CDR1 and CDR2 (germline): MGHRA, YSYEKL. Trimming pared 6 bases from V and 2 bases from J, leaving 14 bases between. The CDR3 covers 15 residues. The CDR3: CASSPGQPGNQPQHF. The CDR3 DNA follows: TGCGCCAGCAGTCCAGGACAGCCTGGCAATCAGCCCCAGCATTTT.

The V and J genes are TRBV27 and TRBJ2-5; D gene ambiguous. Deletions cut 3 bases from V and 5 bases from J, with 10 bases between. The CDR3 loop spans 13 amino acids. The germline CDR1 and CDR2 sequences are MNHEY and SMNVEV (reference sequence). The CDR3 spells CASSLSRRETQYF. CDR3 DNA: TGTGCCAGCAGTTTGTCCCGCAGGGAGACCCAGTACTTC.

As to this clone: One end of the junction is discordant with germline, which a read error may explain. This chain's CDR3 is CASSHGRGHRGAVF. DNA of the CDR3: TGTGCCAGCAGCCACGGTCGAGGACACCGGGGAGCTGTTTTT. The V gene is TRBV11-2, the J gene TRBJ2-2, with D perhaps matching TRBD1 or TRBD2 (5 bases each). The CDR3 length is 14 residues. The germline CDR1 and CDR2 sequences are SGHAT and FQNNGV.

The CDR3 DNA is TGTGCCATCAGCGCACAGTTTGGGGGTGAAAAACTGTTTTTT. Its translation is CAISAQFGGEKLFF. The rearrangement uses TRBV10-3 and TRBJ1-4, with a possible D match to TRBD1 (5 bases). Germline V gives CDR1 ENHRY, CDR2 SYGVKD. The V end lost 6 bases, the J end lost 7 bases, and 15 bases lay between the germline ends. The CDR3 is 14 residues long.

The chain uses TRBV9 and TRBJ1-2; 7 bases are a match to TRBD1. Germline loops: CDR1 SGDLS, CDR2 YYNGEE. The CDR3 has 14 amino acids. V lost 4 bases and J lost 3; bases outside the gene matches: 6. In nucleotides, the CDR3 is TGTGCCAGCAGCCCAGGGGGTAGCGACTATGGCTACACCTTC. This translates into CASSPGGSDYGYTF.

This clone was detected only once. The rearrangement links TRBV27 to TRBJ2-1; 10 bases are shared with TRBD2. Germline values: CDR1 MNHEY, CDR2 SMNVEV (reference sequence). The CDR3 has 15 residues. V lost 6 bases, J lost 4 bases, and 6 bases stayed unmatched. CDR3 in DNA: TGTGCCAGCAGCCTACTAGCGGGGCTATACAATGAGCAGTTCTTC. It encodes CASSLLAGLYNEQFF.

The CDR3 DNA reads as TGTGCCAGCAGTTACTATGTGGGGGGCCATGGCTACACCTTC. Amino acid sequence: CASSYYVGGHGYTF. The chain employs TRBV6-2 or TRBV6-3 and TRBJ1-2; tentative D call: TRBD1 (6 bases). The CDR3 has 14 amino acids. V was trimmed by 1 base and J by 6 bases, leaving 12 bases between them. The germline gives CDR1 MNHEY, CDR2 SVGEGT.

V usage is TRBV5-5 and J usage is TRBJ1-2; 11 bases fit TRBD1. The CDR3 has 13 residues. Germline loops: CDR1 SGHKS, CDR2 YYEKEE (reference sequence). V gave up 4 bases and J gave up 7 bases; unmatched junction bases: 3. This chain's CDR3 is CASSRTGGGGYTF. The CDR3 bases are TGTGCCAGCAGCCGGACAGGGGGCGGTGGCTACACCTTC. The variable domain in full, with the rest retrieved from reference TRBV5-5 and TRBJ1-2, is DAGVTQSPTHLIKTRGQQVTLRCSPISGHKSVSWYQQVLGQGPQFIFQYYEKEERGRGNFPDRFSARQFPNYSSELNVNALLLGDSALYLCASSRTGGGGYTFGSGTRLTVV.

The genes are TRBV19 and TRBJ2-3; D may be TRBD1 or TRBD2 (5 bases each). The CDR3 loop spans 16 amino acids. Germline V gene sequence: CDR1 LNHDA, CDR2 SQIVND (reference sequence). The V gene lost 2 bases and the J gene lost 0 bases, with 12 bases spanning the gap. CDR3: CASSIMRGWSTDTQYF. CDR3 coding DNA: TGTGCCAGTAGTATAATGAGGGGCTGGAGCACAGATACGCAGTATTTT. The full variable domain, with the rest looked up from reference TRBV19 and TRBJ2-3, is DGGITQSPKYLFRKEGQNVTLSCEQNLNHDAMYWYRQDPGQGLRLIYYSQIVNDFQKGDIAEGYSVSREKKESFPLTVTSAQKNPTAFYLCASSIMRGWSTDTQYFGPGTRLTVL.

The chain employs TRBV6-2 or TRBV6-3 and TRBJ2-1, with 9 bases identical to TRBD2. J was trimmed by 5 bases and V by 6 bases; bases with no gene match: 14. The length of the CDR3 is 17 residues. Germline V gives CDR1 MNHEY, CDR2 SVGEGT. The CDR3 nucleotides are TGTGCCAGCAGCCAAAGCGGAAGACTAGCGGATAACAATGAGCAGTTCTTC. Protein sequence: CASSQSGRLADNNEQFF.

The chain couples TRBV7-9 to TRBJ1-2, with 9 bases aligning to TRBD1. The germline V gene has CDR1 SEHNR and CDR2 FQNEAQ (reference sequence). The CDR3 loop spans 14 amino acids. V lost 5 bases and J lost 7; bases outside the gene matches: 8. CDR3 residues: CASSQQGAVFGYTF. DNA for the CDR3: TGTGCCAGCAGCCAACAGGGGGCAGTTTTTGGCTACACCTTC.

This chain uses TRBV9 with TRBJ2-7, with D tentatively TRBD2 (7 bases). Germline V gene lookup returns CDR1 SGDLS and CDR2 YYNGEE. V was cut by 0 bases and J by 0 bases, with 13 bases left in between. CDR3 length equals 16 residues. The CDR3, as DNA: TGTGCCAGCAGCGTAGATGCGGGGGCCCTCTCCTACGAGCAGTACTTC. This encodes CASSVDAGALSYEQYF.

This chain links TRBV18 with TRBJ2-7, with 12 bases matching TRBD1. The CDR3 runs 15 residues. The J segment lost 6 bases and the V segment lost 3 bases, leaving 6 bases of the junction unmatched. Germline V lookup: CDR1 KGHSH, CDR2 LQKENI. CDR3 DNA: TGTGCCAGCTCACCCGTGGGACAGGGGGCTCTCGAGCAGTACTTC. Translation gives CASSPVGQGALEQYF.

The chain combines TRBV4-1 with TRBJ2-6; 7 nucleotides line up with TRBD1. Germline trimming cut 3 bases from V and 4 bases from J; bases unmatched to any gene: 9. Germline CDR1 is MGHRA and CDR2 is YSYEKL. The CDR3 sequence is 17 residues long. CDR3 residues: CASSHGTAKAGANVLTF. Here the CDR3 DNA reads TGCGCCAGCAGCCATGGGACAGCTAAAGCGGGGGCCAACGTCCTGACTTTC.

The rearrangement links TRBV13 to TRBJ1-1; D may be TRBD1 (6 bases). From germline, CDR1 is PRHDT and CDR2 FYEKMQ (reference sequence). Trimming took 2 bases from V and 1 from J, leaving 11 bases between them. The CDR3 runs 15 residues. The DNA of the CDR3 is TGTGCCAGCAGCTTATATGTCAGGGGGAACACTGAAGCTTTCTTT. This sequence encodes CASSLYVRGNTEAFF.

V gene TRBV5-1 combines with J gene TRBJ1-2; D not resolved. Germline V gene data show CDR1 as SGHRS and CDR2 as YFSETQ. The CDR3 spans 15 residues. V lost 10 bases, J lost 2 bases, and 21 bases lay in between. Written as DNA, the CDR3 is TGCGCCCCCAGCCTACTTTACAAGTCCAACTATGGCTACACCTTC. Its translation: CAPSLLYKSNYGYTF.

The chain is built from TRBV7-9 and TRBJ2-2; D is perhaps TRBD2 (5 bases). Germline V lookup: CDR1 SEHNR, CDR2 FQNEAQ (reference sequence). V was clipped by 4 bases and J by 1 base, with 10 bases between them. CDR3 length: 15 amino acids. The CDR3 reads CASSWTGRNTGELFF. In nucleotides, the CDR3 is TGTGCCAGCAGCTGGACGGGGAGGAACACCGGGGAGCTGTTTTTT. The full variable domain, with the rest looked up from reference TRBV7-9 and TRBJ2-2, is DTGVSQNPRHKITKRGQNVTFRCDPISEHNRLYWYRQTLGQGPEFLTYFQNEAQLEKSRLLSDRFSAERPKGSFSTLEIQRTEQGDSAMYLCASSWTGRNTGELFFGEGSRLTVL.

Worth noting for this clone: Other DNA sequences in the sample encode the same CDR3. DNA of the CDR3: TGTGCCAGCAGTGATTGGACAGACACCTACGAGCAGTACTTC. Translating gives CASSDWTDTYEQYF. J is TRBJ2-7 and V is TRBV2; possibly TRBD1 for D (6 bases). This CDR3 is built from 14 residues. Trimming cost V 3 bases and J 2 bases, with 11 bases left between them. The germline CDR1 and CDR2 sequences are SNHLY and FYNNEI. Full variable domain (outside the CDR3, taken from reference TRBV2 and TRBJ2-7): EPEVTQTPSHQVTQMGQEVILRCVPISNHLYFYWYRQILGQKVEFLVSFYNNEISEKSEIFDDQFSVERPDGSNFTLKIRSTKLEDSAMYFCASSDWTDTYEQYFGPGTRLTVT.